The next 12 T cell receptor beta chains were all read from a single sample in a study of shared T cell receptors in the human thymus. Clones were read by immunoSEQ multiplex PCR, and TCRdb kept only the in-frame ones, dropping some. The sample carries hundreds of thousands of clones, roughly 88% recorded once. These data were also filed under a second study, of human thymus T cells.

The sequenced sample was thymocytes. These receptors all come from a girl less than two years old with a congenital heart defect.

In its sample, this clone was seen a few times. This sequence joins TRBV5-8 and TRBJ1-6; no clear D. The CDR3 contains 13 residues. Deletions cut 4 bases from V and 10 bases from J, with 12 bases between. The germline V gene encodes CDR1 SGHTS and CDR2 YDEGEE. DNA for the CDR3: TGTGCCAGCAGCCCCCGGACTTTATCACCCCTCCACTTT. Its translation is CASSPRTLSPLHF.

This clone has just one count. J is TRBJ2-3 and V is TRBV27; D is possibly TRBD1 (6 bases). V lost 6 bases to trimming and J lost 0 bases, with 16 bases between them. Germline V gene lookup returns CDR1 MNHEY and CDR2 SMNVEV (reference sequence). This CDR3 has 16 amino acids. CDR3 sequence: CASSRLGQFSTDTQYF. CDR3 DNA sequence: TGTGCCAGCAGCCGACTCGGACAGTTTAGCACAGATACGCAGTATTTT.

This chain joins TRBV6-5 and TRBJ1-2, with a weak D call TRBD1 (6 bases). Germline assignment: CDR1 MNHEY and CDR2 SVGAGI. The CDR3 has 13 amino acids. The V end was cut by 4 bases, the J end by 8 bases, with 14 bases between. CDR3 in amino acids: CASSWRTEGGYTF. DNA for the CDR3: TGTGCCAGCAGTTGGAGGACAGAGGGAGGCTACACCTTC.

The chain couples TRBV27 to TRBJ1-5; 8 nucleotides agree with TRBD1. The germline V gene has CDR1 MNHEY and CDR2 SMNVEV (reference sequence). V shed 0 bases, J shed 0 bases, and the junction held 19 bases outside the gene matches. The CDR3 loop spans 22 amino acids. This CDR3 is CASSLSVPSWQGAPNSNQPQHF. CDR3 nucleotides: TGTGCCAGCAGTTTATCTGTTCCATCGTGGCAGGGGGCCCCTAATAGCAATCAGCCCCAGCATTTT.

The chain employs TRBV7-9 and TRBJ2-2; 10 bases are shared with TRBD1. Germline V gives CDR1 SEHNR, CDR2 FQNEAQ (reference sequence). The V and J ends lost 5 bases and 6 bases, in that order; junction bases with no gene match: 12. The CDR3 is made up of 17 amino acids. CDR3: CASSPRTGGSLPGELFF. CDR3 coding DNA: TGTGCCAGCAGCCCCCGGACAGGGGGATCGCTCCCCGGGGAGCTGTTTTTT. The full variable domain, with the rest looked up from reference TRBV7-9 and TRBJ2-2, is DTGVSQNPRHKITKRGQNVTFRCDPISEHNRLYWYRQTLGQGPEFLTYFQNEAQLEKSRLLSDRFSAERPKGSFSTLEIQRTEQGDSAMYLCASSPRTGGSLPGELFFGEGSRLTVL.

The genes are TRBV25-1 and TRBJ1-1, with 8 bases lining up with TRBD1. Per germline, CDR1 MGHDK and CDR2 SYGVNS. V was pared by 2 bases and J by 4 bases, with 12 bases of the junction left unmatched. The CDR3 consists of 17 residues. CDR3 region: CASSEAGRGRWVTEAFF. Here the CDR3 DNA reads TGTGCCAGCAGTGAAGCCGGCAGGGGGCGCTGGGTCACTGAAGCTTTCTTT.

The V call is TRBV9, the J call TRBJ1-2; 10 bases are shared with TRBD1. Trimming at V came to 7 bases and at J to 0 bases, leaving 6 bases not matched to a gene. The V gene's germline CDR1 is SGDLS and CDR2 YYNGEE. The CDR3 totals 15 residues. CDR3 protein: CASLDRGLTNYGYTF. In DNA form, the CDR3 reads TGTGCCAGCCTCGACAGGGGGCTTACTAACTATGGCTACACCTTC. The entire variable domain, with the rest obtained from reference TRBV9 and TRBJ1-2, is as follows: DSGVTQTPKHLITATGQRVTLRCSPRSGDLSVYWYQQSLDQGLQFLIQYYNGEERAKGNILERFSAQQFPDLHSELNLSSLELGDSALYFCASLDRGLTNYGYTFGSGTRLTVV.

The rearrangement links TRBV6-5 to TRBJ1-1; 10 positions agree with TRBD1. The CDR3 has 13 residues. Trimming cost V 2 bases and J 9 bases; bases outside gene matches: 3. The germline V gene encodes CDR1 MNHEY and CDR2 SVGAGI. The CDR3, as DNA: TGTGCCAGCAGTTACCCGGACAGGGGGAAAGCTTTCTTT. Its protein product is CASSYPDRGKAFF.

The chain employs TRBV11-1 and TRBJ2-3; 9 bases align to TRBD2. Trimming at V came to 11 bases and at J to 14 bases, leaving 14 bases not matched to a gene. The V gene's germline CDR1 is SGHAT and CDR2 FQDESV (reference sequence). CDR3 size: 12 residues. In DNA form, the CDR3 reads TGTGCCCGCTTGTCTAGAGCGGGGGGCTGGTATTTT. Translating gives CARLSRAGGWYF. Full variable domain (missing parts from reference TRBV11-1 and TRBJ2-3): EAEVAQSPRYKITEKSQAVAFWCDPISGHATLYWYRQILGQGPELLVQFQDESVVDDSQLPKDRFSAERLKGVDSTLKIQPAELGDSAMYLCARLSRAGGWYFGPGTRLTVL.

Only a few counts were recorded for this clone. The junction departs from germline at one end; a sequencing error may be responsible. The sample contains more than one DNA sequence encoding this CDR3. The CDR3: CASAMRNSPLHF. The DNA of the CDR3 is TGTGCCAGCGCGATGAGAAATTCCCCCCTCCACTTT. The chain has TRBV6-1 and TRBJ1-6; D call uncertain. The CDR3 totals 12 residues. Germline assignment: CDR1 MNHNS and CDR2 SASEGT.

The CDR3: CASRTGVGSNQPQHF. In nucleotides, the CDR3 is TGTGCCAGCAGAACAGGGGTGGGTAGCAATCAGCCCCAGCATTTT. The chain couples TRBV6-5 to TRBJ1-5; TRBD1 matches 7 bases. Unmatched junction bases numbered 5, after V lost 6 bases and J lost 0 bases. The CDR3 contains 15 residues. CDR1 and CDR2 (germline): MNHEY, SVGAGI.

The chain has TRBV14 and TRBJ1-3; TRBD1 agrees at 9 bases. V dropped 3 bases and J dropped 4; count of bases not matched to a gene: 13. Germline V gene sequence: CDR1 SGHDN, CDR2 FVKESK. There are 18 residues in the CDR3. This CDR3 reads CASSQGQGNQNFGNTIYF. The CDR3 DNA sequence: TGTGCCAGCAGCCAGGGACAGGGTAACCAGAATTTCGGAAACACCATATATTTT. Looking up the rest from reference TRBV14 and TRBJ1-3 gives the full variable domain: EAGVTQFPSHSVIEKGQTVTLRCDPISGHDNLYWYRRVMGKEIKFLLHFVKESKQDESGMPNNRFLAERTGGTYSTLKVQPAELEDSGVYFCASSQGQGNQNFGNTIYFGEGSWLTVV.